The rows below give T cell receptor beta chains drawn from one sample of a study of blood T cell repertoires in COVID-19. The assay was immunoSEQ multiplex PCR, and TCRdb's table has in-frame clones only and misses some. Here the sample spans some 200,000 clones, about four fifths being singletons. The material sequenced was peripheral blood. All receptors derive from a middle-aged woman with COVID-19, enrolled during active disease. Both conserved end residues are part of each CDR3. A D gene is named only where the DNA matches it firmly. Size tells how often a clone was seen (once, few, many) or the class of an expanded clone, and some rows leave it out.

D gene: NA
clone size: NA
J gene: TRBJ1-2
V gene: TRBV10-3
CDR3 DNA: TGTGCCATCAGTGGGGCGGGACTTGGTGGAGATGGCTACACCTTC
CDR3 protein: CAISGAGLGGDGYTF

D gene: TRBD1
clone size: NA
J gene: TRBJ2-2
V gene: TRBV2
CDR3 DNA: TGTGCCAGCAGCCGACAGGACAGGGTCACCGGGGAGCTGTTTTTT
CDR3 protein: CASSRQDRVTGELFF

D gene: TRBD1
clone size: NA
J gene: TRBJ2-2
V gene: TRBV2
CDR3 DNA: TGTGCCAGCAGTGAAGCGCTTCGACAGGGGGATACCGGGGAGCTGTTTTTT
CDR3 protein: CASSEALRQGDTGELFF

D gene: NA
clone size: NA
J gene: TRBJ2-1
V gene: TRBV2
CDR3 DNA: TGTGCCAGCAGTGAAGGTAGTTACTATAACAATGAGCAGTTCTTC
CDR3 protein: CASSEGSYYNNEQFF

D gene: TRBD2
clone size: NA
J gene: TRBJ2-1
V gene: TRBV5-1
CDR3 DNA: TGCGCCAGCAGCTTGGTTACTAGCGAGTACAATGAGCAGTTCTTC
CDR3 protein: CASSLVTSEYNEQFF

D gene: NA
clone size: NA
J gene: TRBJ2-2
V gene: TRBV11-2
CDR3 DNA: TGTGCCAGCAGCTTGCAGGGAAACACCGGGGAGCTGTTTTTT
CDR3 protein: CASSLQGNTGELFF

D gene: NA
clone size: NA
J gene: TRBJ1-5
V gene: TRBV6-5
CDR3 DNA: TGTGCCAGCAGTTACTCCCGTTACAATCAGCCCCAGCATTTT
CDR3 protein: CASSYSRYNQPQHF

D gene: TRBD2
clone size: once
J gene: TRBJ2-5
V gene: TRBV3-1/TRBV3-2
CDR3 DNA: TGTGCCAGCAGCCTAAGGACTAGAAGTGAGACCCAGTACTTC
CDR3 protein: CASSLRTRSETQYF

D gene: TRBD1
clone size: NA
J gene: TRBJ1-1
V gene: TRBV5-4
CDR3 DNA: TGTGCCAGCAGCGACGGACAGGGATACACTGAAGCTTTCTTT
CDR3 protein: CASSDGQGYTEAFF

D gene: TRBD1
clone size: NA
J gene: TRBJ2-7
V gene: TRBV5-4
CDR3 DNA: TGTGCCAGCAGCCCCCGGGACAGGGACGGCGAGCAGTACTTC
CDR3 protein: CASSPRDRDGEQYF

D gene: NA
clone size: once
J gene: TRBJ2-5
V gene: TRBV13
CDR3 DNA: TGTGCCAGCAGCTCGAAAGCCCAAGAGACCCAGTACTTC
CDR3 protein: CASSSKAQETQYF

D gene: NA
clone size: once
J gene: TRBJ2-7
V gene: TRBV19
CDR3 DNA: TGTGCCAGTAGTATGGAGGGACTCGCCTACGAGCAGTACTTC
CDR3 protein: CASSMEGLAYEQYF

D gene: NA
clone size: NA
J gene: TRBJ2-1
V gene: TRBV20-1
CDR3 DNA: TGCAGTGCCAGCACAGGGTATCAGCAGTTCTTC
CDR3 protein: CSASTGYQQFF

D gene: NA
clone size: NA
J gene: TRBJ2-3
V gene: TRBV18
CDR3 DNA: TGTGCCAGCTCACATGAACAGGTTAGCGATACGCAGTATTTT
CDR3 protein: CASSHEQVSDTQYF

D gene: NA
clone size: NA
J gene: TRBJ2-1
V gene: TRBV5-1
CDR3 DNA: TGCGCCAGCAGCTTGACCTTAGCGAGCTCCTACAATGAGCAGTTCTTC
CDR3 protein: CASSLTLASSYNEQFF

D gene: TRBD1
clone size: many
J gene: TRBJ1-3
V gene: TRBV3-1/TRBV3-2
CDR3 DNA: TGTGCCAGCAGCCAAGGGGGACAGTTCTCTGGAAACACCATATATTTT
CDR3 protein: CASSQGGQFSGNTIYF

D gene: TRBD2
clone size: NA
J gene: TRBJ2-1
V gene: TRBV28
CDR3 DNA: TGTGCCAGCAGTTTAGGGACTAGCGGGAGCAATGAGCAGTTCTTC
CDR3 protein: CASSLGTSGSNEQFF

D gene: TRBD1
clone size: NA
J gene: TRBJ2-5
V gene: TRBV12-3/TRBV12-4
CDR3 DNA: TGTGCCAGCAGTCACACAGGGGGCTGGACCCAGTACTTC
CDR3 protein: CASSHTGGWTQYF

D gene: NA
clone size: NA
J gene: TRBJ1-6
V gene: TRBV12-5
CDR3 DNA: TGTGCTAGTGGTTTGTCGTATAATTCACCCCTCCACTTT
CDR3 protein: CASGLSYNSPLHF

D gene: TRBD1
clone size: NA
J gene: TRBJ1-4
V gene: TRBV5-5
CDR3 DNA: TGTGCCAGCAGCCCCTTCACCGGGACAGGGAATGAAAAACTGTTTTTT
CDR3 protein: CASSPFTGTGNEKLFF

D gene: NA
clone size: NA
J gene: TRBJ2-2
V gene: TRBV19
CDR3 DNA: TGTGCCAGTAGGGAGTCCGGGGAGCTGTTTTTT
CDR3 protein: CASRESGELFF

D gene: NA
clone size: NA
J gene: TRBJ2-3
V gene: TRBV11-2
CDR3 DNA: TGTGCCAGCAGCTTAGTCTCGGGAGTGGGAGATACGCAGTATTTT
CDR3 protein: CASSLVSGVGDTQYF

D gene: NA
clone size: once
J gene: TRBJ2-6
V gene: TRBV9
CDR3 DNA: TGTGCCAGCAGCGTTCAACGGGACACCGACTCTGGGGCCAACGTCCTGACTTTC
CDR3 protein: CASSVQRDTDSGANVLTF

D gene: TRBD1
clone size: NA
J gene: TRBJ2-2
V gene: TRBV11-2
CDR3 DNA: TGTGCCAGCAGCCGGGACAGGGGCACCGGGGAGCTGTTTTTT
CDR3 protein: CASSRDRGTGELFF

D gene: NA
clone size: NA
J gene: TRBJ2-2
V gene: TRBV9
CDR3 DNA: TGTGCCAGCAGCGTAGCTACGGGGGGACTGGGACAGGCATCCACCGGGGAGCTGTTTTTT
CDR3 protein: CASSVATGGLGQASTGELFF

D gene: NA
clone size: NA
J gene: TRBJ1-1
V gene: TRBV19
CDR3 DNA: TGTGCCAGTAGGACTGACCGTGGGGGAGGGATGAACACTGAAGCTTTCTTT
CDR3 protein: CASRTDRGGGMNTEAFF

D gene: NA
clone size: few
J gene: TRBJ2-7
V gene: TRBV5-1
CDR3 DNA: TGCGCCAGCAGCCCCATGACAGACGAGCAGTACTTC
CDR3 protein: CASSPMTDEQYF

D gene: NA
clone size: few
J gene: TRBJ1-6
V gene: TRBV28
CDR3 DNA: TGTGCCAGCAGCCTACAGGGTGGATATTCACCCCTCCACTTT
CDR3 protein: CASSLQGGYSPLHF

D gene: NA
clone size: NA
J gene: TRBJ1-5
V gene: TRBV19
CDR3 DNA: TGTGCCAGTAGACCACAGGGTCCGGATAGCAATCAGCCCCAGCATTTT
CDR3 protein: CASRPQGPDSNQPQHF

D gene: NA
clone size: NA
J gene: TRBJ1-3
V gene: TRBV18
CDR3 DNA: TGTGCCAGCTCACAGGGGCTGCAGGTCTCTGGAAACACCATATATTTT
CDR3 protein: CASSQGLQVSGNTIYF

D gene: NA
clone size: NA
J gene: TRBJ1-1
V gene: TRBV3-1/TRBV3-2
CDR3 DNA: TGTGCCAGCAGCCACGCTTCTACCGGCACTGAAGCTTTCTTT
CDR3 protein: CASSHASTGTEAFF

D gene: TRBD2
clone size: once
J gene: TRBJ2-1
V gene: TRBV13
CDR3 DNA: TGTGCCAGCAGCCCCAGTGGACTAGCGGGAGGCTACAATGAGCAGTTCTTC
CDR3 protein: CASSPSGLAGGYNEQFF

D gene: NA
clone size: NA
J gene: TRBJ2-1
V gene: TRBV3-1/TRBV3-2
CDR3 DNA: TGTGCCAGCAGCCAAGATCGAGGTTCTAGCGAGCAGTTCTTC
CDR3 protein: CASSQDRGSSEQFF

D gene: TRBD2
clone size: NA
J gene: TRBJ2-7
V gene: TRBV18
CDR3 DNA: TGTGCCAGCTCCCCGACTAGCGCCTACGAGCAGTACTTC
CDR3 protein: CASSPTSAYEQYF

D gene: TRBD1
clone size: NA
J gene: TRBJ1-6
V gene: TRBV28
CDR3 DNA: TGTGCCAGCAGTTTGGGACAGTATAATTCACCCCTCCACTTT
CDR3 protein: CASSLGQYNSPLHF

D gene: NA
clone size: NA
J gene: TRBJ1-2
V gene: TRBV3-1/TRBV3-2
CDR3 DNA: TGTGCCAGCAGCCAAGATTACACGAACTATGGCTACACCTTC
CDR3 protein: CASSQDYTNYGYTF

D gene: TRBD1
clone size: NA
J gene: TRBJ1-1
V gene: TRBV27
CDR3 DNA: TGTGCCAGCAGTTTAGTGGCGGGAACAGGGGTGACTGAAGCTTTCTTT
CDR3 protein: CASSLVAGTGVTEAFF

D gene: NA
clone size: NA
J gene: TRBJ2-1
V gene: TRBV30
CDR3 DNA: TGTGCCTGGAGTGTTCTTTACAATGAGCAGTTCTTC
CDR3 protein: CAWSVLYNEQFF

D gene: NA
clone size: NA
J gene: TRBJ1-2
V gene: TRBV14
CDR3 DNA: TGTGCCAGCAGCCCCCAGGGGCTTGGCTACACCTTC
CDR3 protein: CASSPQGLGYTF

D gene: NA
clone size: NA
J gene: TRBJ1-6
V gene: TRBV7-8
CDR3 DNA: TGTGCCAGCAGCTCGCAAGAGATTTCCTATAATTCACCCCTCCACTTT
CDR3 protein: CASSSQEISYNSPLHF

D gene: NA
clone size: NA
J gene: TRBJ1-2
V gene: TRBV9
CDR3 DNA: TGTGCCAGCAGCGCATCAGGAGGCCCCTATGGCTACACCTTC
CDR3 protein: CASSASGGPYGYTF

D gene: TRBD1
clone size: NA
J gene: TRBJ1-1
V gene: TRBV11-2
CDR3 DNA: TGTGCCAGCAGCACCAGACAGGGGTTGAACACTGAAGCTTTCTTT
CDR3 protein: CASSTRQGLNTEAFF

D gene: NA
clone size: NA
J gene: TRBJ2-7
V gene: TRBV27
CDR3 DNA: TGTGCCAGCAGTCTCGGAACGATGTCCCTGAGAGGTGAGCAGTACTTC
CDR3 protein: CASSLGTMSLRGEQYF

D gene: TRBD2
clone size: NA
J gene: TRBJ2-2
V gene: TRBV4-1
CDR3 DNA: TGCGCCAGCAGCCGAAAGATCGCGGGGGTCGAAACCGGGGAGCTGTTTTTT
CDR3 protein: CASSRKIAGVETGELFF

D gene: NA
clone size: few
J gene: TRBJ1-5
V gene: TRBV19
CDR3 DNA: TGTGCCAGTAGTAGCCAGGGCAGCAATCAGCCCCAGCATTTT
CDR3 protein: CASSSQGSNQPQHF

D gene: TRBD2
clone size: NA
J gene: TRBJ2-2
V gene: TRBV6-5
CDR3 DNA: TGTGCCAGCAGTTCGGGACTAGCGGGTCCCACCGGGGAGCTGTTTTTT
CDR3 protein: CASSSGLAGPTGELFF

D gene: NA
clone size: NA
J gene: TRBJ2-5
V gene: TRBV5-4
CDR3 DNA: TGTGCCAGCAGCGGAGTGACGGGAGTGGATAAAGAGACCCAGTACTTC
CDR3 protein: CASSGVTGVDKETQYF

D gene: NA
clone size: NA
J gene: TRBJ1-1
V gene: TRBV3-1/TRBV3-2
CDR3 DNA: TGTGCCAGCAGCCAAGATCCGGGTATGATCACTGAAGCTTTCTTT
CDR3 protein: CASSQDPGMITEAFF

D gene: NA
clone size: NA
J gene: TRBJ1-2
V gene: TRBV28
CDR3 DNA: TGTGCCAGCAGTCTGGTCACCGGGAACTTCTATGGCTACACCTTC
CDR3 protein: CASSLVTGNFYGYTF

D gene: TRBD2
clone size: once
J gene: TRBJ2-6
V gene: TRBV5-1
CDR3 DNA: TGCGCCAGCAGCTTGGGGGGTAGCGGGAGTGTGTCTGGGGCCAACGTCCTGACTTTC
CDR3 protein: CASSLGGSGSVSGANVLTF

D gene: NA
clone size: NA
J gene: TRBJ2-6
V gene: TRBV30
CDR3 DNA: TGTGCCTGGTTATCCTCTGGGGCCAACGTCCTGACTTTC
CDR3 protein: CAWLSSGANVLTF

D gene: TRBD2
clone size: NA
J gene: TRBJ2-2
V gene: TRBV2
CDR3 DNA: TGTGCCAGCAGCTTACCCCGGACTAGCGGGAGAAAGGGCACCGGGGAGCTGTTTTTT
CDR3 protein: CASSLPRTSGRKGTGELFF

D gene: NA
clone size: NA
J gene: TRBJ1-1
V gene: TRBV9
CDR3 DNA: TGTGCCAGCTCCTACCGACAGACCACTGAAGCTTTCTTT
CDR3 protein: CASSYRQTTEAFF

D gene: NA
clone size: few
J gene: TRBJ1-6
V gene: TRBV7-3
CDR3 DNA: TGTGCCAGCAGCTGGTCCGGACAGACTAATTCACCCCTCCACTTT
CDR3 protein: CASSWSGQTNSPLHF

D gene: NA
clone size: NA
J gene: TRBJ2-7
V gene: TRBV7-9
CDR3 DNA: TGTGCCAGCAGCTCCGTTGGGACTGACTACGAGCAGTACTTC
CDR3 protein: CASSSVGTDYEQYF

D gene: NA
clone size: NA
J gene: TRBJ2-2
V gene: TRBV2
CDR3 DNA: TGTGCCAGCAGCCCTCCAAGGGGTAGCGGTACGCTCTCCGGGGAGCTGTTTTTT
CDR3 protein: CASSPPRGSGTLSGELFF